This is a list of T cell receptor beta chains from one sample in a study of T-cell reconstitution after alpha-beta-depleted transplantation in children. TCRdb passed the PCR reads through MiXCR, listing each CDR3 protein once. The sample contains about a million distinct CDR3 sequences, about 31% of which appear only once. The sequencing used PBMCs, mostly from graft donor cells, collected 360 days after TCRalphabeta/CD19-depleted stem cell transplant. Receptors were obtained from a boy younger than two who had a stem cell transplant for SCID, so the T cells may come from the graft donor. Each CDR3 is given without its conserved first and last residue. Fields, in order: V gene, J gene, clone size, CDR3 protein. The size field is filled for only some rows; it gives once, few, many or a size class.

TRBV6-5	TRBJ2-7	.	ASSYQGGSRREQY
TRBV15	TRBJ2-7	.	ATSRQGHEQY
TRBV20-1	TRBJ1-3	.	SARDLGSGNTIY
TRBV5-4	TRBJ1-2	few	ASSPDRVWGYT
TRBV12-3/TRBV12-4	TRBJ2-1	few	ASSWGWEQF
TRBV7-9	TRBJ1-4	.	ASTPGGAANEKLF
TRBV5-1	TRBJ2-3	.	ASRGTSGTDTQY
TRBV20-1	TRBJ2-7	few	SATPSSGDFSYEQY
TRBV11-2	TRBJ2-1	few	ASSLPPDRLSSYNEQF
TRBV9	TRBJ1-4	.	ASSGRNEELF
TRBV6-5	TRBJ2-1	.	ASSSWSERGSSYNEQF
TRBV6-5	TRBJ1-2	.	ASSGTGGYT
TRBV3-1	TRBJ1-5	.	ASSQDQPQFNQPQH
TRBV5-1	TRBJ1-2	few	ASSLFSGDYGYT
TRBV18	TRBJ2-1	.	ASSPVTGTGAYNEQF
TRBV6-4	TRBJ2-1	few	ASSDQVGFEQF
TRBV12-3/TRBV12-4	TRBJ2-1	.	ASSFSNTPGLASYNEQF
TRBV6-2/TRBV6-3	TRBJ2-1	few	ASKDSGGPGNEQF
TRBV7-9	TRBJ2-2	few	ASSSEAGGRNTGELF
TRBV20-1	TRBJ1-4	few	SASWANEKLF
TRBV19	TRBJ2-1	.	ASSIRGPEEQF
TRBV28	TRBJ1-1	.	ASSPRLGTEAF
TRBV7-3	TRBJ2-2	.	ASSSYGSPRELF
TRBV7-6	TRBJ2-7	.	ASSSSHPSVGYEQY
TRBV12-3/TRBV12-4	TRBJ1-6	few	ASRRQGVSYNSPLH
TRBV24-1	TRBJ2-1	few	ATSDGGQGAYNEQF
TRBV5-1	TRBJ1-2	.	ASSYGTVPYGYT
TRBV5-1	TRBJ2-3	.	ASSLITSGSADTQY
TRBV7-2	TRBJ2-3	.	ASSPRPKPGTDTQY
TRBV6-1	TRBJ2-3	few	ASRGLAGGRGTDTQY
TRBV10-3	TRBJ2-3	.	AISEFSDTQY
TRBV3-1	TRBJ2-7	.	ASTNGLRSYEQY
TRBV20-1	TRBJ1-5	.	SALDMGPNQPQH
TRBV5-5	TRBJ2-1	few	ASSWGLAEYNEQF